This TCR beta chain was recovered during a study of blood T cell repertoires in COVID-19. Study information: There were acute and convalescent COVID-19 samples, and they came from the United States, Italy and Spain. T cells, B-cell-depleted T cells, or PBMCs supplied cDNA or gDNA.

Original methodology: Estimation of nucleated cell counts was performed using reference gene primer amplification. TCRdb keeps only in-frame clones here, not all; method: immunoSEQ multiplex PCR. V, J and clone size derive from that table, while D and trimming were established from the DNA sequence. The table lists over 200,000 clones, about nine tenths of them singletons, with over 2% in the top ten. V shed 0 bases, J shed 5 bases, and the junction held 13 bases outside the gene matches. The CDR3 is 19 amino acids. Looked up from germline, CDR1 is KGHDR and CDR2 is SFDVKD. This chain links TRBV24-1 with TRBJ2-2; TRBD1 matches at 8 bases. The clonotype was recovered from a man aged 25-40 years who had recovered from COVID-19. Sequencing used peripheral blood. CDR3 DNA: TGTGCCACCAGTGATTTGGCCCCTGGGACAGGCGGGGAAACCGGGGAGCTGTTTTTT. Translated, it gives CATSDLAPGTGGETGELFF.